Described below is a single TCR beta chain sequence and its context. Antigen unknown. During its preparation, the TCRbeta library received unique molecular identifiers. TCRdb itself ran the PCR reads through MiXCR, one entry per CDR3 protein. The table records a few hundred thousand distinct CDR3 sequences, roughly 13% of them present only once. V shed 7 bases and J 4 bases; nucleotides not matched to a gene: 7. CDR3 length equals 14 residues. Looked up from germline, CDR1 is MDHEN and CDR2 is SYDVKM. This entry belongs to a study of T-cell reconstitution after alpha-beta-depleted transplantation in children. Study-wide results and caveats: Where alpha-beta T cells came from about two months after transplant was reportedly several hundred expanded graft clones. Newly made T cells mostly supplied T-cell counts and diversity one year after transplant.

V usage is TRBV28 and J usage is TRBJ1-3, with 7 positions matching TRBD1. This receptor was identified in a male patient younger than 18 who had a stem cell transplant for acute myeloid leukemia, so the T cells may come from the graft donor. The input for sequencing was PBMCs, mostly from graft donor cells, taken 360 days after TCRalphabeta/CD19-depleted stem cell transplant. CDR3: CASTINRGGNTIYF. CDR3 nucleotide sequence: TGTGCCAGCACTATCAACAGGGGAGGAAACACCATATATTTT.